The clone carrying this TCR beta chain was seen only a few times. Its specificity is unknown. The sample comes from a study of CD8 T cells in ankylosing spondylitis. The study, taken as a whole, reports: Seven or eight highly homologous variants formed a TCR beta motif that appeared characteristic of ankylosing spondylitis blood. Significantly higher representation of disease-linked clones was reported for matched ankylosing spondylitis synovial fluid. Before this, some motif variants had been reported in reactive arthritis synovial fluid and blood.

For TCR beta, libraries came from quantitative 5'-RACE with molecular barcodes. MiXCR, applied by TCRdb to the 5' RACE reads, yields one record per CDR3 protein. The top ten hold around 8.7% of the sample, which has some 54,000 distinct CDR3 sequences, 7.4% seen once. The V gene's germline CDR1 is MGHRA and CDR2 YSYEKL. The CDR3 runs to 15 residues. V was shortened by 0 bases and J by 8 bases, with 13 bases between the two germline ends. The source material was blood, either unsorted or a sorted T cell fraction (not recorded which). The rearrangement links TRBV4-1 to TRBJ1-4; D is possibly TRBD1 (5 bases). This clonotype was obtained from a female donor with ankylosing spondylitis or in good health (not recorded which). CDR3 coding DNA: TGCGCCAGCAGCCAAGAGGGGGGTTTCGGCGAAAAACTGTTTTTT. Its protein is CASSQEGGFGEKLFF.